This TCR beta chain was captured by sequencing in a study of T cells in Graves' hyperthyroidism and ophthalmopathy. In the case of this clonotype: The target antigen is unknown.

Authors of the study amplified TCR beta CDR3 regions from RNA transcripts. Initially, a first-round RT-PCR of the TCR CDR3 employed the HTBI primer set. A single record per CDR3 protein comes from TCRdb applying MiXCR to the multiplex PCR reads. The repertoire holds hundreds of thousands of distinct CDR3 sequences, with 14% as singletons. V was cut by 4 bases and J by 2 bases, with 7 bases left in between. CDR1 and CDR2 (germline): SQVTM, ANQGSEA. CDR3 length: 12 amino acids. General study points: Blood also contained most expanded thyroid clonotypes above 0.001.

Not enrolled were patients with uncontrolled infection, other autoimmune disease, pregnancy or lactation. The genes are TRBV29-1 and TRBJ2-3; no definite D call. The sequenced material came from blood. This receptor was obtained from a young woman with Graves' hyperthyroidism. The CDR3 region has the DNA TGCAGCGTTGGCCCCTCCACAGATACGCAGTATTTT. Translation gives CSVGPSTDTQYF.